Detailed here is one TCR beta chain. The data derive from a study of blood T cell repertoires in COVID-19. Study summary: In each case, the material was cDNA or gDNA derived from T cells, B-cell-depleted T cells, or PBMCs.

CDR1 is MDHEN and CDR2 is SYDVKM in the germline V gene. This CDR3 has 13 residues. The V and J ends lost 1 base and 8 bases respectively, with 9 bases between them. Profiled with immunoSEQ multiplex PCR; TCRdb holds only in-frame clones, not every one. The sample lists over 55,000 clones; 82% were seen once. Source material: peripheral blood. The source of this sequence is a woman older than 75 with acute or convalescent COVID-19. This chain joins TRBV28 and TRBJ1-5, with no clear D. The CDR3 region is CASSLSPPEPQHF. The CDR3 bases are TGTGCCAGCAGTTTATCGCCGCCGGAGCCCCAGCATTTT.